Presented here are 28 T cell receptor beta chains from one specimen sequenced in a study of CD8+CD57+ T cells in acquired aplastic anemia. Genomic DNA templated the TCR beta VDJ and CDR3 profiling. One entry per CDR3 protein results from TCRdb running MiXCR on the reads. The sample records approximately 170,000 distinct CDR3 sequences, 40% to 55% being singletons. Only patients with CD8+CD57+ cell expansion on flow cytometry were chosen for sequencing. Material for sequencing was sorted CD4+, CD8+, or CD8+CD57+ T cells (not recorded which) from PBMCs. These receptors were taken from a human donor with aplastic anemia.

This clonotype was found a few times. The gene calls are TRBV19 and TRBJ2-5; D possibly corresponds to TRBD1 (7 bases). V was cut by 5 bases and J by 5 bases, with 15 bases left in between. Germline lookup yields CDR1 LNHDA and CDR2 SQIVND (reference sequence). The CDR3 totals 14 residues. CDR3 sequence (DNA): TGTGCCAGTAGTCCCAAACAGGGGAGGGAGACCCAGTACTTC. It is translated as CASSPKQGRETQYF.

This clonotype was detected ten times or more. The genes are TRBV10-3 and TRBJ2-3; 7 bases are a match to TRBD1. V lost 6 bases and J lost 3; bases outside the gene matches: 9. CDR1 is ENHRY, CDR2 SYGVKD, per germline. The CDR3 has 15 residues. This chain's CDR3 is CAIRGDSSYTDTQYF. The CDR3 DNA sequence: TGTGCCATCAGGGGGGACAGTTCATATACAGATACGCAGTATTTT.

This clonotype was counted a few times. J is TRBJ2-1 and V is TRBV6-2 or TRBV6-3, with unresolved D. The ends were cut back, 3 bases at V and 1 base at J, with 10 bases in the middle. The CDR3 extends over 15 amino acids. CDR1 is MNHEY and CDR2 is SVGEGT in the germline V gene. CDR3 loop: CASSYLSGSYNEQFF. Written as DNA, the CDR3 is TGTGCCAGCAGTTATTTGAGTGGGTCCTACAATGAGCAGTTCTTC.

CDR3 nucleotides: TGTGCCAGCAGCTTGGGACAGGGCAAAAGTGGCTACACCTTC. This encodes CASSLGQGKSGYTF. The chain recombines TRBV5-5 with TRBJ1-2; 7 nucleotides line up with TRBD1. The V gene's germline CDR1 is SGHKS and CDR2 YYEKEE (reference sequence). Trimming took 0 bases from V and 7 from J; bases not matched to a gene: 6. The CDR3 loop spans 14 amino acids.

Concerning this clonotype: One end of the junction fails to match germline, which may point to a read error. The J gene is TRBJ2-1, the V gene TRBV24-1; TRBD1 agrees at 8 bases. Germline V CDR1 and CDR2: KGHDR, SFDVKD. The CDR3 loop spans 13 amino acids. CDR3 sequence (DNA): TGTGTCACCAGTGATGGACAGGGAAGTGAGCAGTTCTTC. Translation gives CVTSDGQGSEQFF.

The rearrangement uses TRBV20-1 and TRBJ2-7; TRBD1 is a possible D gene (5 bases). Germline CDR1 DFQATT, CDR2 SNEGSKA (reference sequence). This CDR3 spans 12 amino acids. The V and J ends lost 6 bases and 5 bases respectively, with 14 bases between them. CDR3 in amino acids: CSAFRAGNEQYV. Here the CDR3 DNA reads TGCAGTGCCTTCAGGGCAGGGAACGAGCAGTACGTC.

The CDR3 bases are TGTGCCAGCAGTGAATCTAGGGAGACCCAGTACTTC. Its protein is CASSESRETQYF. The gene calls are TRBV2 and TRBJ2-5; D gene uncertain. The CDR3 spans 12 residues. The germline V gene encodes CDR1 SNHLY and CDR2 FYNNEI. V was clipped by 2 bases and J by 5 bases, with 6 bases between them.

This clonotype was seen only a few times. The chain is built from TRBV6-2 or TRBV6-3 and TRBJ1-5; perhaps TRBD1 as D (6 bases). This CDR3 is 15 amino acids long. Germline V gene sequence: CDR1 MNHEY, CDR2 SVGEGT. V lost 2 bases, J lost 4 bases, and 12 bases lay in between. DNA of the CDR3: TGTGCCAGCAGTTACCCAGGGGCCTCTAATCAGCCCCAGCATTTT. Protein product: CASSYPGASNQPQHF.

Worth noting for this clonotype: A read error is possible here, since a much larger clone lies one base away. J is TRBJ1-1 and V is TRBV11-2, with a tentative D call TRBD1 (5 bases). Between the trimmed V and J ends, which lost 5 bases and 0 bases, there was a span of 13 bases. This CDR3 contains 15 residues. Germline V gene sequence: CDR1 SGHAT, CDR2 FQNNGV. CDR3: CASSADRLLNTEAFF. The CDR3 nucleotides read TGTGCCAGCAGCGCCGACAGATTGTTGAACACTGAAGCTTTCTTT. The complete variable domain, with remaining parts taken from reference TRBV11-2 and TRBJ1-1, reads EAGVAQSPRYKIIEKRQSVAFWCNPISGHATLYWYQQILGQGPKLLIQFQNNGVVDDSQLPKDRFSAERLKGVDSTLKIQPAKLEDSAVYLCASSADRLLNTEAFFGQGTRLTVV.

This clonotype was observed a single time. The chain links TRBV15 to TRBJ1-1; 10 bases match TRBD1. V lost 3 bases to trimming and J lost 1 base; unmatched junction nucleotides: 2. Looked up from germline, CDR1 is LNHNV and CDR2 is YYDKDF (reference sequence). CDR3 length: 15 amino acids. Here the CDR3 reads CATSRDRGANTEAFF. CDR3 bases: TGTGCCACCAGCAGGGACAGGGGGGCGAACACTGAAGCTTTCTTT.

This clonotype was seen at least ten times. V gene TRBV5-5 combines with J gene TRBJ2-3, with D possibly matching TRBD1 (6 bases). The CDR3 has 15 residues. The V gene's germline CDR1 is SGHKS and CDR2 YYEKEE (reference sequence). V dropped 1 base and J dropped 1 base, with 10 bases sitting between them. CDR3 residues: CASSLHRVGTDTQYF. In DNA, the CDR3 is TGTGCCAGCAGCTTGCACAGGGTCGGCACAGATACGCAGTATTTT.

Points on this clonotype: A much bigger clone sits one base away, suggesting this may be a read error. The genes are TRBV30 and TRBJ1-2; D may be TRBD1 (5 bases). V was clipped by 3 bases and J by 7 bases, with 9 bases between them. The CDR3 contains 11 residues. Per germline, CDR1 GTSNPN and CDR2 SVGIG (reference sequence). CDR3 coding DNA: TGTGCCTGGAGAGACGGGGGTGGCTACACCTTC. Amino acids: CAWRDGGGYTF.

For this clonotype: An end of the junction does not agree with germline; a read error may underlie this. This rearrangement joins TRBV7-2 to TRBJ1-3; D is undetermined. The CDR3 totals 13 residues. CDR1 and CDR2 (germline): SGHTA, FQGNSA. DNA for the CDR3: TGTGCCAGCAGAGGTAGCTCTGGAGACACCATATATTTT. Its translation is CASRGSSGDTIYF.

This clonotype was detected ten times or more. At one end, the junction sequence differs from germline, possibly due to a read error. The J gene is TRBJ2-3, the V gene TRBV7-7, with 9 bases matching TRBD2. Germline V lookup: CDR1 SSHAT, CDR2 FNYEAQ (reference sequence). CDR3 size: 16 residues. CDR3 in amino acids: CASSPGLARSTDTQYF. The DNA for the CDR3 is TGTGCTAGCAGCCCCGGACTAGCGAGATCCACAGATACGCAGTATTTT.

This clonotype was counted many times. The chain has TRBV7-6 and TRBJ2-3; TRBD2 matches at 8 bases. Trimming at V came to 5 bases and at J to 0 bases, leaving 13 bases not matched to a gene. The CDR3 runs to 18 residues. Germline values: CDR1 SGHVS, CDR2 FNYEAQ. CDR3 DNA: TGTGCCAGCAGCGCAACCGGAGGGGCGGGGGGCAGCACAGATACGCAGTATTTT. Its protein product is CASSATGGAGGSTDTQYF.

This clonotype showed up many times. The chain couples TRBV7-2 to TRBJ2-7; 14 bases match TRBD2. Trimming cost V 5 bases and J 9 bases; bases outside gene matches: 9. The CDR3 spans 15 residues. From germline, CDR1 is SGHTA and CDR2 FQGNSA. CDR3 bases: TGTGCCAGCAGCCCCGGACTAGCGGGGGGTAACGCGCAGTACTTC. This sequence encodes CASSPGLAGGNAQYF. The full variable domain, in which reference TRBV7-2 and TRBJ2-7 provide the parts outside the CDR3, is GAGVSQSPSNKVTEKGKDVELRCDPISGHTALYWYRQSLGQGLEFLIYFQGNSAPDKSGLPSDRFSAERTGGSVSTLTIQRTQQEDSAVYLCASSPGLAGGNAQYFGPGTRLTVT.

CDR3 loop: CASSILGQGEETQYF. The CDR3 DNA follows: TGTGCCAGTAGTATTCTAGGACAGGGGGAAGAGACCCAGTACTTC. The rearrangement links TRBV19 to TRBJ2-5, with 10 bases that match TRBD1. CDR1 is LNHDA, CDR2 SQIVND, per germline (reference sequence). After removal of 3 bases from V and 3 bases from J, the junction contained 4 bases not matched to a gene. The CDR3 runs 15 residues.

A few counts support this clonotype. The chain carries TRBV9 and TRBJ1-1; TRBD1 might be the D (6 bases). The CDR3 runs 16 residues. The germline V gene encodes CDR1 SGDLS and CDR2 YYNGEE. V was cut by 2 bases and J by 4 bases, with 18 bases left in between. Written as DNA, the CDR3 is TGTGCCAGCAGCGTTTCTAGCGGGGGGGCTGGCACTGAAGCTTTCTTT. Translation gives CASSVSSGGAGTEAFF.

Regarding this clonotype: A much more abundant neighbour one base away suggests this may be a read error. The gene calls are TRBV12-3 or TRBV12-4 and TRBJ2-1; TRBD2 is a possible D gene (5 bases). CDR3 length: 17 residues. The CDR3 sequence is CAGSRRGSLVSYNEQFF. CDR3 nucleotides: TGTGCCGGCAGTCGTCGGGGTAGCTTGGTCTCCTACAATGAGCAGTTCTTC.

This clonotype was detected once. The J gene is TRBJ1-1, the V gene TRBV29-1, with TRBD1 matching 7 bases. Unmatched junction bases numbered 5, after V lost 6 bases and J lost 10 bases. The CDR3 length is 10 residues. CDR1 is SQVTM, CDR2 ANQGSEA, per germline. In DNA, the CDR3 is TGCAGCGTCCGACAGGGTACAGCTTTCTTT. This codes for CSVRQGTAFF.

The chain employs TRBV25-1 and TRBJ1-3; D is unclear. V shed 6 bases and J shed 4 bases, with 10 bases lying between them. From germline, CDR1 is MGHDK and CDR2 SYGVNS. This CDR3 spans 13 amino acids. CDR3 coding DNA: TGTGCCAGCAGCCACCCTAGCGGAAACACCATATATTTT. This translates into CASSHPSGNTIYF.

This clonotype was recorded at least ten times. This chain uses TRBV16 with TRBJ1-3; D unclear. This CDR3 region has 12 residues. Trimming took off 1 base at V and 8 bases at J, with 6 bases between the two ends. From germline, CDR1 is KGHSY and CDR2 FQNENV. The CDR3 nucleotides read TGTGCCAGCAGCCAATTGTCGGACACCATATATTTT. Translating it yields CASSQLSDTIYF.

Points on this clonotype: One end of the junction does not line up with germline, which may come from a read error. This chain connects TRBV5-1 to TRBJ1-2, with no clear D. Germline-derived CDR1 and CDR2 are SGHRS and YFSETQ. CDR3 size: 15 residues. The chain's CDR3 is CASGLEAGRGYGYTF. CDR3 sequence (DNA): TGCGCCAGCGGCTTGGAGGCAGGCCGGGGCTATGGCTACACCTTC.

The chain uses TRBV7-2 and TRBJ1-4; D perhaps matches TRBD1 (6 bases). Per the germline V gene, CDR1 is SGHTA and CDR2 is FQGNSA. Trimming took off 5 bases at V and 8 bases at J, with 18 bases between the two ends. The CDR3 loop spans 15 amino acids. Here the CDR3 reads CASSLKGGGREKLFF. The DNA of the CDR3 is TGTGCCAGCAGCCTAAAGGGGGGGGGGCGGGAAAAACTGTTTTTT.

Remarks on this clonotype: A much larger clone differs from this one at a single base, so this may be a read error. This chain joins TRBV11-2 and TRBJ1-5, with 7 nucleotides matching TRBD1. The V and J ends lost 0 bases and 9 bases, in that order; junction bases with no gene match: 14. Germline CDR1 and CDR2: SGHAT and FQNNGV. This CDR3 has 17 amino acids. CDR3 nucleotide sequence: TGTGCCAGCAGCTTAGATTGGGTAGGACAGGCGGGAGCGCCCCAGCATTTT. Its translation: CASSLDWVGQAGAPQHF.

This clonotype was counted at least ten times. As DNA, the CDR3 is TGTGCCAGCAACCCGACAGGGGGAAACACTGAAGCTTTCTTT. Protein: CASNPTGGNTEAFF. The V gene is TRBV12-3 or TRBV12-4, the J gene TRBJ1-1; 9 nucleotides agree with TRBD1. This CDR3 is 14 amino acids long. V lost 7 bases, J lost 2 bases, and 5 bases stayed unmatched.

The CDR3 here is CASSRRQGSYNYGYTF. CDR3 coding DNA: TGTGCCAGCAGCCGCCGACAGGGTTCTTATAACTATGGCTACACCTTC. The rearrangement uses TRBV4-2 and TRBJ1-2; 7 bases fit TRBD1. Germline V CDR1 and CDR2: LGHNA, YNFKEQ. The CDR3 has 16 amino acids. J was trimmed by 1 base and V by 4 bases; bases with no gene match: 9.

This clonotype occurred many times. The chain recombines TRBV5-5 with TRBJ2-7; no clear D gene. The CDR3 runs 15 residues. Germline CDR1 and CDR2: SGHKS and YYEKEE (reference sequence). The V gene lost 0 bases and the J gene lost 4 bases, with 14 bases spanning the gap. The CDR3 sequence: CASSLGASSPYEQYF. CDR3 DNA sequence: TGTGCCAGCAGCTTGGGGGCCAGCTCCCCTTACGAGCAGTACTTC. Using reference TRBV5-5 and TRBJ2-7 for the parts outside the CDR3, the full variable domain is DAGVTQSPTHLIKTRGQQVTLRCSPISGHKSVSWYQQVLGQGPQFIFQYYEKEERGRGNFPDRFSARQFPNYSSELNVNALLLGDSALYLCASSLGASSPYEQYFGPGTRLTVT.